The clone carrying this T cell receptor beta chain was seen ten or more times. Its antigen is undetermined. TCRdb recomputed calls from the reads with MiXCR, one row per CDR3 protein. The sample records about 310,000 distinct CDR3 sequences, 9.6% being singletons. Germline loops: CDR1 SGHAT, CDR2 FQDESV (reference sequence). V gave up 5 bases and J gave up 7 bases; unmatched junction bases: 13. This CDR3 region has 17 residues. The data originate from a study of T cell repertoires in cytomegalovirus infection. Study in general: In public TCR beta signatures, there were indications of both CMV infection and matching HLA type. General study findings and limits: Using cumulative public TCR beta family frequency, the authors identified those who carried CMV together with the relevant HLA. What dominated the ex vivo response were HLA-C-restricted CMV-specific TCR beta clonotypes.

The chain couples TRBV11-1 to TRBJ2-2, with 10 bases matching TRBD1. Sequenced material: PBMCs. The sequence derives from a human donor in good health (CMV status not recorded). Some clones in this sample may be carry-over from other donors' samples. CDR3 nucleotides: TGTGCCAGCAGCCTCAGCCGGGACAGGGGCTTGAGCGGGGAGCTGTTTTTT. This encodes CASSLSRDRGLSGELFF.